These 32 T cell receptor beta chains share one sample of origin, sequenced in a study of blood T cell repertoires in COVID-19. The assay was immunoSEQ multiplex PCR, and TCRdb's table has in-frame clones only and misses some. The table shows about 100,000 clones, with almost 95% occurring only once. Sequenced input: peripheral blood. The receptors were gathered from a man aged 45 to 65 with active COVID-19.

This rearrangement joins TRBV11-2 to TRBJ1-1; D gene unclear. V was cut by 0 bases and J by 5 bases, with 7 bases left in between. This CDR3 comprises 13 residues. Germline CDR1 reads SGHAT; CDR2 reads FQNNGV. This chain's CDR3 is CASSLDLRTEAFF. In DNA form, the CDR3 reads TGTGCCAGCAGCTTAGATCTCAGAACTGAAGCTTTCTTT.

The rearrangement uses TRBV7-8 and TRBJ2-5; 7 bases line up with TRBD2. CDR1 is SGHVS, CDR2 FQNEAQ, per germline. The CDR3 is 15 residues long. V was clipped by 2 bases and J by 2 bases; unmatched bases: 5. CDR3 amino acids: CASSLFEREQETQYF. The CDR3 bases are TGTGCCAGCAGCTTATTCGAGCGGGAACAAGAGACCCAGTACTTC. The full variable domain, completed using reference TRBV7-8 and TRBJ2-5, is GAGVSQSPRYKVAKRGQDVALRCDPISGHVSLFWYQQALGQGPEFLTYFQNEAQLDKSGLPSDRFFAERPEGSVSTLKIQRTQQEDSAVYLCASSLFEREQETQYFGPGTRLLVL.

The rearrangement links TRBV28 to TRBJ2-7; 11 nucleotides align to TRBD2. CDR1 is MDHEN, CDR2 SYDVKM, per germline. There are 16 residues in the CDR3. The junction had 11 bases not matched to a gene; V was cut back by 8 bases and J by 2 bases. CDR3 DNA: TGTGCCAGCGGGGGGACTAGCGGCGTGGCTCCCTACGAGCAGTACTTC. Its translation is CASGGTSGVAPYEQYF. Full variable domain (missing parts from reference TRBV28 and TRBJ2-7): DVKVTQSSRYLVKRTGEKVFLECVQDMDHENMFWYRQDPGLGLRLIYFSYDVKMKEKGDIPEGYSVSREKKERFSLILESASTNQTSMYLCASGGTSGVAPYEQYFGPGTRLTVT.

The chain recombines TRBV24-1 with TRBJ2-3; possibly TRBD2 for D (5 bases). CDR3 length: 14 residues. Germline V gives CDR1 KGHDR, CDR2 SFDVKD. V lost 4 bases and J lost 2, with 9 bases in between. As DNA, the CDR3 is TGTGCCACCAGTGAGGAGGCGGACACAGATACGCAGTATTTT. Amino acids: CATSEEADTDTQYF.

The chain links TRBV20-1 to TRBJ2-1; TRBD2 aligns across 9 bases. The CDR3 is 15 amino acids. Unmatched junction bases numbered 8, after V lost 3 bases and J lost 5 bases. Per germline, CDR1 DFQATT and CDR2 SNEGSKA (reference sequence). CDR3 sequence: CSASGTSGFNNEQFF. CDR3 in DNA: TGCAGTGCTAGTGGCACTAGCGGGTTTAACAATGAGCAGTTCTTC.

This clone showed up just a few times. This chain connects TRBV13 to TRBJ2-2, with 8 bases lining up with TRBD2. This CDR3 contains 15 residues. From germline, CDR1 is PRHDT and CDR2 FYEKMQ (reference sequence). With 6 bases clipped from V and 1 base from J, the junction kept 4 bases outside the gene matches. DNA of the CDR3: TGTGCCAGCAGGGCGGGACTAGTGAACACCGGGGAGCTGTTTTTT. Its translation: CASRAGLVNTGELFF.

The chain is built from TRBV27 and TRBJ2-1; D gene unclear. V was shortened by 4 bases and J by 4 bases, with 17 bases between the two germline ends. CDR1 and CDR2 from the germline V gene are MNHEY and SMNVEV (reference sequence). This CDR3 contains 16 residues. This CDR3 reads CASSSVTSSRYNEQFF. As DNA, the CDR3 is TGTGCCAGCAGTTCCGTTACGTCTAGTAGGTACAATGAGCAGTTCTTC.

The chain employs TRBV28 and TRBJ1-4; 9 nucleotides align to TRBD1. Germline V gene sequence: CDR1 MDHEN, CDR2 SYDVKM. The CDR3 has 17 residues. J was trimmed by 4 bases and V by 7 bases; bases with no gene match: 13. The CDR3 DNA follows: TGTGCCAGCACCGCAACAGGGGGCGCGGGAATTAATGAAAAACTGTTTTTT. As protein: CASTATGGAGINEKLFF.

The count of this clone is one. V gene TRBV5-1 combines with J gene TRBJ2-4, with 11 bases aligning to TRBD2. The ends lost 0 bases at V and 6 bases at J; junction bases unmatched: 8. The CDR3 spans 17 residues. Germline V CDR1 and CDR2: SGHRS, YFSETQ. CDR3 protein: CASSLESASGGRNIQYF. CDR3 DNA sequence: TGCGCCAGCAGCTTGGAATCGGCTAGCGGGGGGAGAAACATTCAGTACTTC.

V and J are TRBV13 and TRBJ2-1, with D perhaps matching TRBD1 (6 bases). Germline loops: CDR1 PRHDT, CDR2 FYEKMQ (reference sequence). V lost 5 bases to trimming and J lost 10 bases, with 12 bases between them. This CDR3 has 12 amino acids. In DNA form, the CDR3 reads TGTGCCAGCAGCGTAACTAGGGGGGAGCAGTTCTTC. It yields the protein CASSVTRGEQFF.

The genes are TRBV14 and TRBJ2-7, with D possibly being TRBD2 (5 bases). The CDR3 is made up of 11 amino acids. Germline CDR1 and CDR2: SGHDN and FVKESK. With 5 bases removed from V and 3 bases from J, the gap between germline ends came to 5 bases. CDR3 nucleotides: TGTGCCAGCAGCGGGAGCTACGAGCAGTACTTC. Its translation: CASSGSYEQYF.

V usage is TRBV7-2 and J usage is TRBJ2-1; D is possibly TRBD2 (6 bases). V was pared by 7 bases and J by 10 bases, with 14 bases between. The CDR3 totals 12 residues. Germline values: CDR1 SGHTA, CDR2 FQGNSA. CDR3 sequence (DNA): TGTGCCAGCACCCACATCGGAGGGGAGCAGTTCTTC. Amino acid sequence: CASTHIGGEQFF.

This sequence joins TRBV18 and TRBJ1-1; D perhaps matches TRBD1 (5 bases). Trimming cost V 1 base and J 10 bases, with 16 bases left between them. Germline CDR1 reads KGHSH; CDR2 reads LQKENI. CDR3 size: 14 residues. The CDR3 here is CASSPLPEVGGAFF. CDR3 nucleotides: TGTGCCAGCTCACCACTTCCTGAGGTGGGGGGAGCTTTCTTT.

The gene calls are TRBV3-1 (or the pseudogene TRBV3-2) and TRBJ1-2; possibly TRBD1 for D (5 bases). Trimming stripped 2 bases from V and 0 bases from J, with 13 bases between. The CDR3 consists of 16 residues. Germline V CDR1 and CDR2: LGHDT, YNNKEL (reference sequence). The CDR3 region is CASSQTTGYSNYGYTF. The CDR3 nucleotides are TGTGCCAGCAGCCAAACCACAGGTTACTCTAACTATGGCTACACCTTC.

This clone appeared a single time. The chain couples TRBV5-1 to TRBJ2-7; no reliable D call. Between the trimmed V and J ends, which lost 5 bases and 6 bases, there was a span of 21 bases. The CDR3 totals 15 residues. Germline lookup yields CDR1 SGHRS and CDR2 YFSETQ. CDR3 nucleotides: TGCGCCAGCAGTCCCACGGGTTTCCATAGCTCCGAGCAGTACTTC. Translating gives CASSPTGFHSSEQYF. Drawing the rest from reference TRBV5-1 and TRBJ2-7, the complete variable domain is KAGVTQTPRYLIKTRGQQVTLSCSPISGHRSVSWYQQTPGQGLQFLFEYFSETQRNKGNFPGRFSGRQFSNSRSEMNVSTLELGDSALYLCASSPTGFHSSEQYFGPGTRLTVT.

The CDR3 region is CASRLGGLAASYNEQFF. The CDR3 nucleotides read TGTGCCAGCAGATTAGGTGGGCTAGCGGCTTCCTACAATGAGCAGTTCTTC. V usage is TRBV28 and J usage is TRBJ2-1; 7 nucleotides match TRBD2. V lost 6 bases, J lost 1 base, and 12 bases stayed unmatched. The CDR3 has 17 amino acids. Germline V gene data show CDR1 as MDHEN and CDR2 as SYDVKM.

The J gene is TRBJ2-1, the V gene TRBV5-8, with TRBD2 as a possible D gene (5 bases). From germline, CDR1 is SGHTS and CDR2 YDEGEE. This CDR3 contains 15 residues. V gave up 4 bases and J gave up 1 base, with 12 bases separating them. CDR3 nucleotides: TGTGCCAGCAGCCGCCAAGCGGAGTCCTACAATGAGCAGTTCTTC. This codes for CASSRQAESYNEQFF.

V and J are TRBV28 and TRBJ2-2, with 9 positions matching TRBD2. Trimming cost V 5 bases and J 6 bases; bases outside gene matches: 10. Germline CDR1 is MDHEN and CDR2 is SYDVKM. The CDR3 is made up of 16 amino acids. In nucleotides, the CDR3 is TGTGCCAGCAGTCAAAGGAGGGTAGCGGGAGCCGGGGAGCTGTTTTTT. It codes for CASSQRRVAGAGELFF.

The gene calls are TRBV18 and TRBJ2-1; 12 nucleotides match TRBD2. The CDR3 is made up of 17 amino acids. J was trimmed by 4 bases and V by 6 bases; bases with no gene match: 10. Germline V gene sequence: CDR1 KGHSH, CDR2 LQKENI. As DNA, the CDR3 is TGTGCCAGCTCCTTCCCGGCGCTAGCGGGGGGGTACAATGAGCAGTTCTTC. The encoded protein is CASSFPALAGGYNEQFF.

The rearrangement links TRBV6-5 to TRBJ2-7; TRBD2 matches at 7 bases. The germline gives CDR1 MNHEY, CDR2 SVGAGI. This CDR3 has 14 residues. V shed 5 bases and J 6 bases; nucleotides not matched to a gene: 10. The CDR3 DNA sequence: TGTGCCAGCAGTATGACGATGGCGGGGGTCGAGCAGTACTTC. Protein sequence: CASSMTMAGVEQYF.

The V and J genes are TRBV7-9 and TRBJ1-1, with a tentative D call TRBD1 (6 bases). Germline V gene data show CDR1 as SEHNR and CDR2 as FQNEAQ (reference sequence). The CDR3 runs to 14 residues. V dropped 3 bases and J dropped 0 bases, with 8 bases sitting between them. The CDR3 loop reads CASSFEGVNTEAFF. The CDR3 region has the DNA TGTGCCAGCAGCTTCGAGGGGGTGAACACTGAAGCTTTCTTT.

The chain carries TRBV9 and TRBJ1-4; D is perhaps TRBD1 (6 bases). There are 15 residues in the CDR3. CDR1 is SGDLS and CDR2 is YYNGEE in the germline V gene. V lost 4 bases to trimming and J lost 5 bases, with 15 bases between them. In nucleotides, the CDR3 is TGTGCCAGCAGCCCGCGGACAGCCCAAAATGAAAAACTGTTTTTT. It is translated as CASSPRTAQNEKLFF.

The chain recombines TRBV9 with TRBJ2-3; D uncertain. This CDR3 has 12 residues. Trimming left V 4 bases short and J 2 bases short, with 5 bases between. Germline V gene lookup returns CDR1 SGDLS and CDR2 YYNGEE. The CDR3 coding sequence is TGTGCCAGCAGCCTCCTCACAGATACGCAGTATTTT. It encodes CASSLLTDTQYF.

The chain carries TRBV28 and TRBJ2-7; 7 nucleotides align to TRBD1. CDR3 length: 16 residues. Germline V gene sequence: CDR1 MDHEN, CDR2 SYDVKM. V shed 4 bases and J 7 bases; nucleotides not matched to a gene: 16. DNA for the CDR3: TGTGCCAGCAGTTCGCCCGGGACAGCATCAAGGGGGGAGCAGTACTTC. It is translated as CASSSPGTASRGEQYF.

This rearrangement joins TRBV27 to TRBJ2-1; D is perhaps TRBD2 (6 bases). Germline values: CDR1 MNHEY, CDR2 SMNVEV (reference sequence). The CDR3 runs to 13 residues. V was clipped by 6 bases and J by 10 bases, with 16 bases between them. CDR3 loop: CASRTTARGEQFF. The CDR3 DNA reads TGTGCCAGCAGGACAACCGCCCGGGGGGAGCAGTTCTTC.

V gene TRBV28 combines with J gene TRBJ2-7; D is perhaps TRBD2 (6 bases). From germline, CDR1 is MDHEN and CDR2 SYDVKM. This CDR3 contains 13 residues. Trimming left V 2 bases short and J 4 bases short, with 9 bases between. The CDR3 region is CASSLGREYEQYF. The DNA of the CDR3 is TGTGCCAGCAGTTTAGGTCGGGAGTACGAGCAGTACTTC.

This chain links TRBV19 with TRBJ2-1; a weak D match, TRBD2 (5 bases). This CDR3 is built from 14 residues. Trimming pared 3 bases from V and 3 bases from J, leaving 9 bases between. Germline lookup yields CDR1 LNHDA and CDR2 SQIVND (reference sequence). CDR3 nucleotide sequence: TGTGCCAGTAGTATTGACCGGGACTACAATGAGCAGTTCTTC. Residues: CASSIDRDYNEQFF.

The chain uses TRBV19 and TRBJ1-4; TRBD1 agrees at 8 bases. In germline, CDR1 is LNHDA, CDR2 SQIVND (reference sequence). J was trimmed by 11 bases and V by 6 bases; bases with no gene match: 5. This CDR3 is built from 12 residues. CDR3 protein: CASSTRTGKLFF. The CDR3 DNA reads as TGTGCCAGTAGCACCCGGACAGGGAAACTGTTTTTT.

The chain is built from TRBV7-2 and TRBJ2-3; unclear D gene. The CDR3 has 15 residues. Germline assignment: CDR1 SGHTA and CDR2 FQGNSA. V lost 1 base, J lost 0 bases, and 8 bases lay in between. The CDR3 DNA reads TGTGCCAGCAGCTTAGTGGTCACTAGCACAGATACGCAGTATTTT. It codes for CASSLVVTSTDTQYF.

V gene TRBV28 combines with J gene TRBJ2-7, with 7 bases identical to TRBD2. The germline V gene encodes CDR1 MDHEN and CDR2 SYDVKM. V shed 5 bases and J 1 base; nucleotides not matched to a gene: 5. The CDR3 runs to 14 residues. The CDR3 region is CASSRRGGSYEQYF. CDR3 nucleotides: TGTGCCAGCAGTCGTCGCGGGGGTTCCTACGAGCAGTACTTC.

The rearrangement links TRBV6-6 to TRBJ1-2; D call uncertain. Germline assignment: CDR1 MNHNY and CDR2 SVGAGI (reference sequence). The V end was cut by 6 bases, the J end by 4 bases, with 15 bases between. The CDR3 covers 14 residues. CDR3 nucleotide sequence: TGTGCCAGCAGCCCCGGCGGTCAGATCTATGGCTACACCTTC. This translates into CASSPGGQIYGYTF.

This chain connects TRBV20-1 to TRBJ1-1; D is ambiguous. The ends were cut back, 3 bases at V and 3 bases at J, with 8 bases in the middle. Germline V gene sequence: CDR1 DFQATT, CDR2 SNEGSKA (reference sequence). This CDR3 is built from 12 residues. The chain's CDR3 is CSASLQDTEAFF. DNA for the CDR3: TGCAGTGCTAGTCTGCAGGACACTGAAGCTTTCTTT.